The 26 T cell receptor beta chains given below trace back to one sample, sequenced in a study of blood T cell repertoires in COVID-19. Data came from immunoSEQ multiplex PCR; TCRdb stores just in-frame clones and leaves some out. Of over 85,000 clones in the sample, nearly 90% are singletons; the top ten hold around 4.4%. The sample was peripheral blood. The receptors here all came from a human donor in a cohort sampled during active COVID-19.

The chain has TRBV2 and TRBJ1-5; D may be TRBD1 (6 bases). There are 15 residues in the CDR3. Germline V gene lookup returns CDR1 SNHLY and CDR2 FYNNEI. Trimming pared 6 bases from V and 2 bases from J, leaving 14 bases between. CDR3: CASRTQGLGNQPQHF. Here the CDR3 DNA reads TGTGCCAGCAGGACCCAGGGGTTGGGCAATCAGCCCCAGCATTTT.

The chain couples TRBV18 to TRBJ2-7, with D unresolved. With 2 bases removed from V and 6 bases from J, the gap between germline ends came to 14 bases. The CDR3 length is 14 residues. Germline-derived CDR1 and CDR2 are KGHSH and LQKENI. This CDR3 reads CASSPAPTTGEQYF. The CDR3 DNA follows: TGTGCCAGCTCACCAGCCCCTACTACTGGCGAGCAGTACTTC.

The genes are TRBV5-1 and TRBJ2-7; no reliable D call. Trimming took 4 bases from V and 3 from J, leaving 17 bases between them. CDR3 length: 15 residues. Germline V lookup: CDR1 SGHRS, CDR2 YFSETQ. The CDR3 sequence: CASSLDTSTLYEQYF. DNA of the CDR3: TGCGCCAGCAGCCTTGACACCTCTACGCTCTACGAGCAGTACTTC. Full variable domain (rest looked up from reference TRBV5-1 and TRBJ2-7): KAGVTQTPRYLIKTRGQQVTLSCSPISGHRSVSWYQQTPGQGLQFLFEYFSETQRNKGNFPGRFSGRQFSNSRSEMNVSTLELGDSALYLCASSLDTSTLYEQYFGPGTRLTVT.

The chain uses TRBV10-1 and TRBJ2-7, with D possibly being TRBD1 (5 bases). Germline assignment: CDR1 WNHNN and CDR2 SYGVQD (reference sequence). This CDR3 region has 14 residues. The V end was cut by 2 bases, the J end by 3 bases, with 11 bases between. CDR3 amino acids: CASSESHRNYEQYF. CDR3 in DNA: TGCGCCAGCAGTGAGAGTCACAGGAACTACGAGCAGTACTTC.

The chain has TRBV19 and TRBJ2-4, with 12 bases fitting TRBD1. V lost 10 bases to trimming and J lost 12 bases; unmatched junction nucleotides: 16. CDR1 is LNHDA, CDR2 SQIVND, per germline (reference sequence). The CDR3 has 15 amino acids. The CDR3 protein is CATRPGQGASGDQYF. CDR3 in DNA: TGTGCCACCCGACCGGGACAGGGGGCGTCGGGGGATCAGTACTTC.

V and J are TRBV7-3 and TRBJ2-1; D may be TRBD2 (6 bases). The CDR3 is 16 residues long. V was trimmed by 2 bases and J by 1 base, leaving 12 bases between them. Germline V lookup: CDR1 SGHTA, CDR2 FQGTGA. CDR3: CASSLSLAESYNEQFF. CDR3 sequence (DNA): TGTGCCAGCAGCTTATCACTAGCCGAGTCCTACAATGAGCAGTTCTTC.

The chain is built from TRBV11-1 and TRBJ1-1; perhaps TRBD1 as D (5 bases). Germline CDR1 reads SGHAT; CDR2 reads FQDESV (reference sequence). The CDR3 sequence is 14 residues long. Trimming shortened V by 2 bases and J by 0 bases, and 7 bases separated the two germline ends. This chain's CDR3 is CASSLQGVNTEAFF. DNA of the CDR3: TGTGCCAGCAGCTTACAAGGGGTGAACACTGAAGCTTTCTTT. Complete variable domain (other parts from reference TRBV11-1 and TRBJ1-1): EAEVAQSPRYKITEKSQAVAFWCDPISGHATLYWYRQILGQGPELLVQFQDESVVDDSQLPKDRFSAERLKGVDSTLKIQPAELGDSAMYLCASSLQGVNTEAFFGQGTRLTVV.

The chain joins TRBV9 to TRBJ2-1; D is uncertain. CDR3 length: 15 residues. V shed 0 bases and J shed 2 bases, with 9 bases lying between them. Germline V gene lookup returns CDR1 SGDLS and CDR2 YYNGEE. For the CDR3, the DNA is TGTGCCAGCAGCGTAGACTACCCTCCCTACAATGAGCAGTTCTTC. Protein sequence: CASSVDYPPYNEQFF.

This chain uses TRBV13 with TRBJ2-7; 12 bases match TRBD1. The CDR3 runs 14 residues. The junction had 5 bases not matched to a gene; V was cut back by 4 bases and J by 7 bases. Germline CDR1 is PRHDT and CDR2 is FYEKMQ (reference sequence). CDR3 sequence reads: CASSWGQGAYEQYF. The CDR3 DNA follows: TGTGCCAGCAGCTGGGGACAGGGGGCTTATGAGCAGTACTTC.

Only a few counts were recorded for this clone. V is TRBV15 and J is TRBJ1-2; D is unresolved. CDR1 and CDR2 (germline): LNHNV, YYDKDF (reference sequence). The V gene lost 0 bases and the J gene lost 7 bases, with 18 bases spanning the gap. This CDR3 is 16 amino acids long. The CDR3 sequence is CATSRDLKEPQAGYTF. CDR3 bases: TGTGCCACCAGCAGAGATTTGAAGGAACCCCAGGCTGGCTACACCTTC.

V gene TRBV7-9 combines with J gene TRBJ2-3; 7 bases are a match to TRBD2. The CDR3 spans 16 residues. V dropped 5 bases and J dropped 0; count of bases not matched to a gene: 8. Germline V CDR1 and CDR2: SEHNR, FQNEAQ (reference sequence). For the CDR3, the DNA is TGTGCCAGCAGCGTAGGAAGCGGGACTAGCACAGATACGCAGTATTTT. It codes for CASSVGSGTSTDTQYF.

The chain has TRBV6-5 and TRBJ1-3; 7 bases map to TRBD1. The CDR3 is made up of 15 amino acids. The J segment lost 4 bases and the V segment lost 2 bases, leaving 5 bases of the junction unmatched. The germline V gene encodes CDR1 MNHEY and CDR2 SVGAGI. CDR3 coding DNA: TGTGCCAGCAGTTACCAAGGGGGCGCAGGAAACACCATATATTTT. Protein: CASSYQGGAGNTIYF.

The rearrangement links TRBV30 to TRBJ1-2; 9 nucleotides match TRBD1. The ends lost 2 bases at V and 4 bases at J; junction bases unmatched: 8. CDR1 is GTSNPN and CDR2 is SVGIG in the germline V gene (reference sequence). The CDR3 totals 15 residues. The CDR3 loop is CAWSRGDRVGYGYTF. Here the CDR3 DNA reads TGTGCCTGGAGTAGAGGGGACAGGGTGGGCTATGGCTACACCTTC.

The chain couples TRBV18 to TRBJ2-1; TRBD2 matches 9 bases. The CDR3 covers 17 residues. The V and J ends lost 2 bases and 3 bases, in that order; junction bases with no gene match: 8. Germline V gene data show CDR1 as KGHSH and CDR2 as LQKENI. The chain's CDR3 is CASSPVPSGTFYNEQFF. The CDR3 nucleotides read TGTGCCAGCTCACCAGTGCCTAGCGGGACGTTCTACAATGAGCAGTTCTTC.

The rearrangement links TRBV9 to TRBJ2-1; 9 bases match TRBD2. Germline lookup yields CDR1 SGDLS and CDR2 YYNGEE. This CDR3 region has 16 residues. V shed 4 bases and J 7 bases; nucleotides not matched to a gene: 12. The CDR3 protein is CASSSPQRGAGNEQFF. The CDR3 coding sequence is TGTGCCAGCAGCTCCCCCCAGCGGGGGGCGGGTAATGAGCAGTTCTTC.

The chain joins TRBV4-1 to TRBJ2-5; TRBD2 aligns across 15 bases. The CDR3 sequence is 18 residues long. The V segment lost 6 bases and the J segment 4 bases; nucleotides outside the gene matches: 12. In germline, CDR1 is MGHRA, CDR2 YSYEKL. The CDR3 coding sequence is TGCGCCAGCAGTTTTAGGACTAGCGGGGGGGCCGCGGGAGAGACCCAGTACTTC. It yields the protein CASSFRTSGGAAGETQYF.

The V and J genes are TRBV9 and TRBJ1-4; 7 bases map to TRBD1. Trimming took 4 bases from V and 7 from J; bases not matched to a gene: 13. The CDR3 loop spans 16 amino acids. Germline loops: CDR1 SGDLS, CDR2 YYNGEE. CDR3 loop: CASSTQGVGSGEKLFF. CDR3 bases: TGTGCCAGCAGCACCCAGGGGGTCGGTTCGGGTGAAAAACTGTTTTTT. Using reference TRBV9 and TRBJ1-4 for the parts outside the CDR3, the full variable domain is DSGVTQTPKHLITATGQRVTLRCSPRSGDLSVYWYQQSLDQGLQFLIQYYNGEERAKGNILERFSAQQFPDLHSELNLSSLELGDSALYFCASSTQGVGSGEKLFFGSGTQLSVL.

The chain employs TRBV19 and TRBJ1-6; 8 nucleotides line up with TRBD1. Per the germline V gene, CDR1 is LNHDA and CDR2 is SQIVND (reference sequence). The CDR3 has 15 residues. The J segment lost 7 bases and the V segment lost 5 bases, leaving 7 bases of the junction unmatched. The CDR3 nucleotides are TGTGCCAGTAGTTCAGGGACAGGCCTAAATTCACCCCTCCACTTT. As protein: CASSSGTGLNSPLHF.

The gene calls are TRBV5-4 and TRBJ1-2; 8 bases match TRBD1. The CDR3 is 15 residues long. Germline V gene lookup returns CDR1 SGHNT and CDR2 YYREEE (reference sequence). After removal of 5 bases from V and 7 bases from J, the junction contained 13 bases not matched to a gene. The CDR3 DNA reads TGTGCCAGCAGTACTCAGGGACAGGTAGAGGTTGGCTACACCTTC. It is translated as CASSTQGQVEVGYTF.

The chain has TRBV9 and TRBJ2-2; D gene ambiguous. The CDR3 runs to 13 residues. The germline gives CDR1 SGDLS, CDR2 YYNGEE. Trimming took 0 bases from V and 4 from J, leaving 4 bases between them. The CDR3 DNA sequence: TGTGCCAGCAGCGTAGGCGGCACCGGGGAGCTGTTTTTT. Translated: CASSVGGTGELFF. The full variable domain, its missing parts supplied by reference TRBV9 and TRBJ2-2, is DSGVTQTPKHLITATGQRVTLRCSPRSGDLSVYWYQQSLDQGLQFLIQYYNGEERAKGNILERFSAQQFPDLHSELNLSSLELGDSALYFCASSVGGTGELFFGEGSRLTVL.

V is TRBV25-1 and J is TRBJ2-3; TRBD1 aligns across 8 bases. Per germline, CDR1 MGHDK and CDR2 SYGVNS. This CDR3 contains 15 residues. Trimming cost V 8 bases and J 4 bases; bases outside gene matches: 11. CDR3 coding DNA: TGTGCCAGCCAAAGGACAGGGTGGATCGCAGATACGCAGTATTTT. It codes for CASQRTGWIADTQYF.

There are a few counts of this clone. The rearrangement uses TRBV9 and TRBJ1-3; TRBD1 matches at 7 bases. Germline trimming cut 3 bases from V and 0 bases from J; bases unmatched to any gene: 6. This CDR3 spans 16 amino acids. CDR1 is SGDLS, CDR2 YYNGEE, per germline. The CDR3 bases are TGTGCCAGCAGCGCCAATGGACAGGCCTCTGGAAACACCATATATTTT. Translating gives CASSANGQASGNTIYF. Variable domain in full (rest from reference TRBV9 and TRBJ1-3): DSGVTQTPKHLITATGQRVTLRCSPRSGDLSVYWYQQSLDQGLQFLIQYYNGEERAKGNILERFSAQQFPDLHSELNLSSLELGDSALYFCASSANGQASGNTIYFGEGSWLTVV.

The rearrangement uses TRBV3-1 (or the pseudogene TRBV3-2) and TRBJ1-6, with D perhaps TRBD1 (5 bases). The germline V gene encodes CDR1 LGHDT and CDR2 YNNKEL (reference sequence). Trimming stripped 4 bases from V and 9 bases from J, with 16 bases between. The CDR3 is made up of 15 amino acids. The CDR3 is CASSPSQGSSSPLHF. The CDR3 DNA sequence: TGTGCCAGCAGCCCATCCCAGGGCTCTTCTTCACCCCTCCACTTT.

V usage is TRBV9 and J usage is TRBJ1-1; weak D call: TRBD1 (6 bases). The CDR3 spans 18 residues. Germline loops: CDR1 SGDLS, CDR2 YYNGEE. Trimming removed 3 bases at V and 7 bases at J, with 28 bases between. The CDR3 nucleotides are TGTGCCAGCAGCGCCCTCATAGGGGGTGGGGCCGACGCGGGTGAAGCTTTCTTT. Translation gives CASSALIGGGADAGEAFF.

The genes are TRBV25-1 and TRBJ2-4; TRBD2 aligns across 10 bases. The CDR3 is 16 amino acids. J gave up 1 base and V 2 bases, and 2 bases lay outside the gene matches. The germline CDR1 and CDR2 sequences are MGHDK and SYGVNS. CDR3 sequence (DNA): TGTGCCAGCAGTGAACTAGCGGGGGCCGCCAAAAACATTCAGTACTTC. Translation: CASSELAGAAKNIQYF.

This rearrangement joins TRBV12-5 to TRBJ2-2; D not resolved. Trimming took 1 base from V and 7 from J, leaving 4 bases between them. Germline V CDR1 and CDR2: LGHNT, FRNRAP. The CDR3 consists of 12 residues. The CDR3 spells CASGLGLGELFF. The CDR3 DNA reads as TGTGCTAGTGGTTTGGGTCTCGGGGAGCTGTTTTTT.